Below, 18 T cell receptor beta chains from the same sample are listed, as sequenced in a study of T cells in Graves' hyperthyroidism and ophthalmopathy. Amplification of TCR beta CDR3 regions was performed using RNA transcripts as template. HTBI primers were used for first-round RT-PCR of the TCR CDR3. TCRdb fed the multiplex PCR reads into MiXCR, producing one record per CDR3 protein. Here the sample spans around 190,000 distinct CDR3 sequences, around 16% being singletons. Sequenced sample: blood. These receptors were taken from a woman between 50 and 59 years old with Graves' hyperthyroidism.

V is TRBV19 and J is TRBJ1-2; D uncertain. Trimming cost V 9 bases and J 8 bases, with 13 bases left between them. Germline-derived CDR1 and CDR2 are LNHDA and SQIVND (reference sequence). The CDR3 contains 11 residues. The CDR3 DNA reads as TGTGCCAGCGAATACAAGGGAGGCTACACCTTC. Protein: CASEYKGGYTF.

This clonotype has a count of ten or more. The rearrangement uses TRBV5-1 and TRBJ2-1; 9 bases are a match to TRBD2. Trimming cost V 1 base and J 8 bases; bases outside gene matches: 10. Per the germline V gene, CDR1 is SGHRS and CDR2 is YFSETQ. This CDR3 comprises 16 residues. CDR3 protein: CASSLRRLREGDEQFF. CDR3 coding DNA: TGCGCCAGCAGCTTGCGGCGGTTGCGGGAGGGCGATGAGCAGTTCTTC.

The V call is TRBV27, the J call TRBJ1-1; the match to TRBD1 covers 11 bases. V lost 3 bases, J lost 13 bases, and 13 bases stayed unmatched. CDR1 MNHEY and CDR2 SMNVEV come from the germline V gene (reference sequence). CDR3 length equals 15 residues. CDR3 sequence reads: CASSFNKDRGRWVFF. The DNA of the CDR3 is TGTGCCAGCAGTTTTAACAAGGACAGGGGGCGCTGGGTTTTCTTT.

This clonotype appeared a few times. At one end the junction does not follow the germline gene, possibly because of a read error. The chain has TRBV7-3 and TRBJ2-7, with 7 bases matching TRBD2. In germline, CDR1 is SGHTA, CDR2 FQGTGA. The CDR3 extends over 16 amino acids. The DNA for the CDR3 is TGTGCCAGCAGCTTAAATCCAGCGGGGAGCTCCCACGAGCAGTACTTC. Its protein is CASSLNPAGSSHEQYF.

This clonotype was counted a few times. CDR3 sequence (DNA): TGTGCCTGGAGTGCACCGGGACAGGGGGCCACCGGGGAGCTGTTTTTT. Protein sequence: CAWSAPGQGATGELFF. The chain is built from TRBV30 and TRBJ2-2, with 12 nucleotides matching TRBD1. Germline loops: CDR1 GTSNPN, CDR2 SVGIG (reference sequence). The CDR3 is 16 amino acids. Trimming cost V 1 base and J 4 bases; bases outside gene matches: 4. Full variable domain (remainder filled in from reference TRBV30 and TRBJ2-2): SQTIHQWPATLVQPVGSPLSLECTVEGTSNPNLYWYRQAAGRGLQLLFYSVGIGQISSEVPQNLSASRPQDRQFILSSKKLLLSDSGFYLCAWSAPGQGATGELFFGEGSRLTVL.

This clonotype was picked up many times. This chain uses TRBV20-1 with TRBJ2-3, with 9 nucleotides matching TRBD2. J lost 2 bases, V lost 7 bases, and 16 bases had no gene match. Germline assignment: CDR1 DFQATT and CDR2 SNEGSKA (reference sequence). This CDR3 has 17 amino acids. In nucleotides, the CDR3 is TGCAGTGGGATAGAGGCGGGAGGGTGGTCTTACACAGATACGCAGTATTTT. It is translated as CSGIEAGGWSYTDTQYF.

The chain recombines TRBV11-1 with TRBJ2-5; 7 bases match TRBD1. CDR3 length equals 12 residues. The germline V gene encodes CDR1 SGHAT and CDR2 FQDESV (reference sequence). Germline trimming cut 4 bases from V and 4 bases from J; bases unmatched to any gene: 0. The DNA of the CDR3 is TGTGCCAGCAGCTGGGACAGAGAGACCCAGTACTTC. Translation: CASSWDRETQYF.

This clonotype was detected many times. The rearrangement joins TRBV18 to TRBJ2-7; the D is unclear. Germline assignment: CDR1 KGHSH and CDR2 LQKENI. The V gene lost 5 bases and the J gene lost 5 bases, with 13 bases spanning the gap. This CDR3 has 13 residues. The chain's CDR3 is CASSYGINDEQYF. CDR3 nucleotide sequence: TGTGCCAGCTCATATGGAATTAACGACGAGCAGTACTTC.

The chain combines TRBV9 with TRBJ1-1; D not certain. Trimming took off 2 bases at V and 5 bases at J, with 16 bases between the two ends. The V gene's germline CDR1 is SGDLS and CDR2 YYNGEE. The length of the CDR3 is 15 residues. The CDR3 sequence: CASSVATIWGTEAFF. The CDR3 coding sequence is TGTGCCAGCAGCGTGGCCACGATATGGGGTACTGAAGCTTTCTTT.

The rearrangement links TRBV19 to TRBJ2-7, with 11 bases lining up with TRBD2. The germline CDR1 and CDR2 sequences are LNHDA and SQIVND (reference sequence). Trimming cost V 5 bases and J 5 bases; bases outside gene matches: 5. The CDR3 contains 14 residues. The CDR3 bases are TGTGCCAGTAGTTACGGACTAGCGGGCAACGAGCAGTACTTC. Its protein is CASSYGLAGNEQYF.

This clonotype was counted many times. The CDR3 region is CASSPPYSTGHGYTF. The CDR3 DNA reads TGTGCCAGCTCACCACCGTACTCGACAGGGCATGGCTACACCTTC. J is TRBJ1-2 and V is TRBV18; TRBD1 agrees at 7 bases. There are 15 residues in the CDR3. The V segment lost 0 bases and the J segment 6 bases; nucleotides outside the gene matches: 7. Germline CDR1 is KGHSH and CDR2 is LQKENI.

This clonotype has a count of ten or more. The chain links TRBV20-1 to TRBJ2-5; D gene uncertain. CDR1 and CDR2 (germline): DFQATT, SNEGSKA (reference sequence). The V and J ends lost 4 bases and 5 bases respectively, with 11 bases between them. CDR3 length: 12 residues. The CDR3 reads CSAKKLGETQYF. The CDR3 bases are TGCAGTGCTAAAAAGTTGGGGGAGACCCAGTACTTC.

As regards this clonotype: A single base separates this from a much larger clone, so it may be a read error. The rearrangement links TRBV20-1 to TRBJ2-7; D is unresolved. Germline V lookup: CDR1 DFQATT, CDR2 SNEGSKA (reference sequence). Trimming shortened V by 3 bases and J by 0 bases, and 9 bases separated the two germline ends. This CDR3 comprises 13 residues. The CDR3 loop reads CSARRLASYEQYF. The CDR3 nucleotides read TGCAGTGCTAGGAGGCTGGCCTCCTACGAGCAGTACTTC.

This clonotype was seen repeatedly, ten times or more. This chain joins TRBV13 and TRBJ2-1; possibly TRBD2 for D (6 bases). CDR3 length: 13 amino acids. Trimming took off 5 bases at V and 10 bases at J, with 15 bases between the two ends. Germline V CDR1 and CDR2: PRHDT, FYEKMQ (reference sequence). CDR3: CASSPRGGEEQFF. The CDR3 DNA is TGTGCCAGCAGCCCCCGGGGAGGAGAGGAGCAGTTCTTC.

The chain joins TRBV27 to TRBJ2-5, with a possible D match to TRBD1 (5 bases). This CDR3 region has 14 residues. Trimming cost V 7 bases and J 2 bases, with 14 bases left between them. The germline gives CDR1 MNHEY, CDR2 SMNVEV (reference sequence). The CDR3 region is CASKDGRVQETQYF. For the CDR3, the DNA is TGTGCCAGCAAGGATGGCAGGGTTCAAGAGACCCAGTACTTC.

The sample holds many counts of this clonotype. The chain carries TRBV5-8 and TRBJ1-2; 8 bases are shared with TRBD1. Germline-derived CDR1 and CDR2 are SGHTS and YDEGEE. CDR3 size: 18 residues. The trim removed 0 bases at V and 0 bases at J, leaving 10 bases unmatched. CDR3 in DNA: TGTGCCAGCAGCTTGGACGGGACAGGATGGGGAGCTAACTATGGCTACACCTTC. Amino acids: CASSLDGTGWGANYGYTF.

This clonotype occurred a few times. CDR3 sequence (DNA): TGCGCCAGCAGCTTGTCGGCTAGCGGGAGTGAGACCCAGTACTTC. Its translation is CASSLSASGSETQYF. The chain couples TRBV5-1 to TRBJ2-5, with 10 bases matching TRBD2. CDR1 is SGHRS and CDR2 is YFSETQ in the germline V gene. J gave up 5 bases and V 1 base, and 5 bases lay outside the gene matches. CDR3 length: 15 amino acids.

The genes are TRBV10-3 and TRBJ1-5; D call uncertain. The CDR3 loop spans 14 amino acids. Germline lookup yields CDR1 ENHRY and CDR2 SYGVKD. The V gene lost 1 base and the J gene lost 7 bases, with 11 bases spanning the gap. The CDR3 protein is CAISELEGRQPQHF. The CDR3 DNA is TGTGCCATCAGTGAGTTAGAGGGTCGGCAGCCCCAGCATTTT.